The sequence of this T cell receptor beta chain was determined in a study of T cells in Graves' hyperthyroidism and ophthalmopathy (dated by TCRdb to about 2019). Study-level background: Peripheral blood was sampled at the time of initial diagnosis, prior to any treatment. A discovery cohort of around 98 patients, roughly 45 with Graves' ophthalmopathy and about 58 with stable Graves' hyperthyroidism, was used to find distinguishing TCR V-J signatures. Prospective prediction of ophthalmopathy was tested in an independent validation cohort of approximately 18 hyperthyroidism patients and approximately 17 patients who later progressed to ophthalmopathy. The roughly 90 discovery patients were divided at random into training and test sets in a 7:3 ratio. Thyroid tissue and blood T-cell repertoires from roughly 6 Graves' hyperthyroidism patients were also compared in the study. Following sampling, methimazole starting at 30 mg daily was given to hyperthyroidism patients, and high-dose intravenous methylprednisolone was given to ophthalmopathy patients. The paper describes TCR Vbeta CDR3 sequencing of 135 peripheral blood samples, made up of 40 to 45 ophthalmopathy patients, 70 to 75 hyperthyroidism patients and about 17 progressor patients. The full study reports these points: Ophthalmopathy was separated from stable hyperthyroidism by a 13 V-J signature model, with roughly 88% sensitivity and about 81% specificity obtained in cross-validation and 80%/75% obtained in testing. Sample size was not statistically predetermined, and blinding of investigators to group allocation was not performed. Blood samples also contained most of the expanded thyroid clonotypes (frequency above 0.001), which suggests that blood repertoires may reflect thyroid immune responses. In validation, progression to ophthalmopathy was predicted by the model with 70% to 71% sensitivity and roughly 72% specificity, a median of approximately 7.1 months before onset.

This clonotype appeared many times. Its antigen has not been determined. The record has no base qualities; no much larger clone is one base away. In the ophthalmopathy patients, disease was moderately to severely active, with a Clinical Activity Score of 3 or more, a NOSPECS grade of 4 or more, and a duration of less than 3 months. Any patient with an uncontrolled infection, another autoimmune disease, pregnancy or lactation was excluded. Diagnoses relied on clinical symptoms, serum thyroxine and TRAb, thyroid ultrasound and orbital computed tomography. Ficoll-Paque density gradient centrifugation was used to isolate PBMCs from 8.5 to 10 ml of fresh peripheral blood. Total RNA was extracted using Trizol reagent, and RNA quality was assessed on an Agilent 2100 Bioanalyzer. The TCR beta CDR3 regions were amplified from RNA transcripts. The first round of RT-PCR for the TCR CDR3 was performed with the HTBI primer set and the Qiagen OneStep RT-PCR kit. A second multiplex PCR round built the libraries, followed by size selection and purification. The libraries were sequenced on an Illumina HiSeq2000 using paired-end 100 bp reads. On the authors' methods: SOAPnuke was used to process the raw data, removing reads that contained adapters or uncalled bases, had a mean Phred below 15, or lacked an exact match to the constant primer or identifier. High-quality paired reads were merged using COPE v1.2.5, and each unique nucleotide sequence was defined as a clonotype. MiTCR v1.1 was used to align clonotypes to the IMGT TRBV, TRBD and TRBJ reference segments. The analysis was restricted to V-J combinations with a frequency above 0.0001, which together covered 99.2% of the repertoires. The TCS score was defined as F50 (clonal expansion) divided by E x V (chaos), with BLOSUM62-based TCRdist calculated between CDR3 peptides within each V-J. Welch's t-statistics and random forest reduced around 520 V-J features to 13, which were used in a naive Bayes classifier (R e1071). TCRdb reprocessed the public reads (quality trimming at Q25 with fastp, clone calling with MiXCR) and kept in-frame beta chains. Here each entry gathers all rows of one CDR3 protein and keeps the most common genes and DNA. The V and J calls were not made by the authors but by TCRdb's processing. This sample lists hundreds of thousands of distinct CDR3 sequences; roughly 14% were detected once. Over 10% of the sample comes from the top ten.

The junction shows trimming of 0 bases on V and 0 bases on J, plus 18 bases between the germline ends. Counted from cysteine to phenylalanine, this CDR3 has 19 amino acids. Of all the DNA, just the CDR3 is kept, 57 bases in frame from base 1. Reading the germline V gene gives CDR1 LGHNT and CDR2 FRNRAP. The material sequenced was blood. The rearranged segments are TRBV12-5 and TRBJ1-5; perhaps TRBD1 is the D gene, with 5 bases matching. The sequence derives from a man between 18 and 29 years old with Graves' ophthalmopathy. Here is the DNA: TGTGCTAGTGGTTTGGTAGAGGAGGGGTGGGCTGGTAGCAATCAGCCCCAGCATTTT. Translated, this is CASGLVEEGWAGSNQPQHF.